Shown below are 15 T cell receptor beta chains from a single sample sequenced in a study of blood T cell repertoires in COVID-19. Clones were sequenced by immunoSEQ multiplex PCR, and TCRdb holds only the in-frame ones, with some missing. The sample has 90,000 to 100,000 clones; approximately 86% are singletons. Sequencing used peripheral blood. The receptor set was obtained from a man in his forties or fifties with acute or convalescent COVID-19.

This clone has only a few counts. The chain links TRBV19 to TRBJ2-1; D may be TRBD2 (5 bases). Trimming left V 9 bases short and J 1 base short, with 10 bases between. Germline loops: CDR1 LNHDA, CDR2 SQIVND (reference sequence). CDR3 length equals 13 residues. DNA for the CDR3: TGTGCCAGCGGGGTCCGTTCCTACAATGAGCAGTTCTTC. Its translation is CASGVRSYNEQFF.

In its sample, this clone was seen many times. V usage is TRBV12-3 or TRBV12-4 and J usage is TRBJ2-1; D might be TRBD1 (6 bases). CDR3 length equals 13 residues. V lost 6 bases and J lost 6, with 12 bases in between. For the CDR3, the DNA is TGTGCCAGCAGCCTTACAGGGCCCAATGAGCAGTTCTTC. It is translated as CASSLTGPNEQFF.

The rearrangement joins TRBV13 to TRBJ2-5; 7 bases align to TRBD2. The CDR3 sequence is 14 residues long. Trimming took 6 bases from V and 5 from J; bases not matched to a gene: 9. In germline, CDR1 is PRHDT, CDR2 FYEKMQ (reference sequence). The CDR3 protein is CASRFRAGGETQYF. The CDR3 coding sequence is TGTGCCAGCAGGTTCCGGGCCGGGGGGGAGACCCAGTACTTC.

The J gene is TRBJ2-7, the V gene TRBV7-2, with TRBD1 matching 10 bases. Germline V gives CDR1 SGHTA, CDR2 FQGNSA. After removal of 3 bases from V and 2 bases from J, the junction contained 4 bases not matched to a gene. The length of the CDR3 is 15 residues. CDR3 amino acids: CASSFTGQGAYEQYF. Written as DNA, the CDR3 is TGTGCCAGCAGCTTCACCGGACAGGGGGCCTACGAGCAGTACTTC.

The chain has TRBV4-2 and TRBJ2-7, with 7 positions matching TRBD2. J lost 0 bases, V lost 3 bases, and 8 bases had no gene match. Germline CDR1 reads LGHNA; CDR2 reads YNFKEQ. The CDR3 extends over 16 amino acids. The CDR3 bases are TGTGCCAGCAGCCACATACTAGCGTCGAGCTCCTACGAGCAGTACTTC. This codes for CASSHILASSSYEQYF.

CDR3 in amino acids: CASSLSRASGSDTQYF. In DNA form, the CDR3 reads TGTGCCAGCAGCTTATCTCGGGCTAGCGGGTCCGATACGCAGTATTTT. This rearrangement joins TRBV7-3 to TRBJ2-3; TRBD2 matches 8 bases. V gave up 2 bases and J gave up 6 bases; unmatched junction bases: 10. Germline V gives CDR1 SGHTA, CDR2 FQGTGA. The CDR3 consists of 16 residues.

This CDR3 reads CASSLTGDYGYTF. Written as DNA, the CDR3 is TGTGCCAGTAGTCTTACAGGGGACTATGGCTACACCTTC. The V and J genes are TRBV19 and TRBJ1-2; 7 bases are shared with TRBD1. The ends lost 5 bases at V and 3 bases at J; junction bases unmatched: 3. Germline V CDR1 and CDR2: LNHDA, SQIVND (reference sequence). This CDR3 is built from 13 residues.

The V and J genes are TRBV9 and TRBJ2-2; D is ambiguous. V was cut by 0 bases and J by 8 bases, with 8 bases left in between. The CDR3 contains 13 residues. Germline CDR1 SGDLS, CDR2 YYNGEE. CDR3 sequence (DNA): TGTGCCAGCAGCGTAGCTACGAGAGGGGAGCTGTTTTTT. Protein: CASSVATRGELFF.

This chain uses TRBV7-9 with TRBJ1-6; no definite D call. The CDR3 extends over 12 amino acids. V gave up 0 bases and J gave up 12 bases, with 6 bases separating them. Germline-derived CDR1 and CDR2 are SEHNR and FQNEAQ (reference sequence). The DNA for the CDR3 is TGTGCCAGCAGCTTAGCGGGCCGACCCCTCCACTTT. Protein: CASSLAGRPLHF.

The rearrangement joins TRBV9 to TRBJ1-6, with D possibly being TRBD1 (6 bases). The CDR3 totals 14 residues. V shed 4 bases and J shed 9 bases, with 14 bases lying between them. From germline, CDR1 is SGDLS and CDR2 YYNGEE. The CDR3: CASSPGVVVSPLHF. The CDR3 DNA follows: TGTGCCAGCAGCCCAGGGGTGGTCGTTTCACCCCTCCACTTT.

The chain carries TRBV5-1 and TRBJ1-3, with D tentatively TRBD1 (5 bases). The V end lost 0 bases, the J end lost 0 bases, and 10 bases lay between the germline ends. This CDR3 region has 16 residues. Germline V gives CDR1 SGHRS, CDR2 YFSETQ. The CDR3 reads CASSLGDSLSGNTIYF. The CDR3 coding sequence is TGCGCCAGCAGCTTGGGAGACAGCCTCTCTGGAAACACCATATATTTT. Complete variable domain (other parts from reference TRBV5-1 and TRBJ1-3): KAGVTQTPRYLIKTRGQQVTLSCSPISGHRSVSWYQQTPGQGLQFLFEYFSETQRNKGNFPGRFSGRQFSNSRSEMNVSTLELGDSALYLCASSLGDSLSGNTIYFGEGSWLTVV.

The genes are TRBV9 and TRBJ1-1; no definite D call. The germline V gene has CDR1 SGDLS and CDR2 YYNGEE. This CDR3 is 12 amino acids long. Trimming pared 4 bases from V and 1 base from J, leaving 5 bases between. CDR3 sequence (DNA): TGTGCCAGCAGCCCCCAGAACACTGAAGCTTTCTTT. Amino acid sequence: CASSPQNTEAFF.

This clone came up once. V gene TRBV7-9 combines with J gene TRBJ2-1, with 7 positions matching TRBD2. CDR3 length: 15 amino acids. The V segment lost 5 bases and the J segment 5 bases; nucleotides outside the gene matches: 9. The V gene's germline CDR1 is SEHNR and CDR2 FQNEAQ (reference sequence). The CDR3 reads CASSKGSSGHNEQFF. The CDR3 coding sequence is TGTGCCAGCAGCAAGGGTTCTAGCGGACACAATGAGCAGTTCTTC.

The chain recombines TRBV4-1 with TRBJ1-3; D call uncertain. Germline lookup yields CDR1 MGHRA and CDR2 YSYEKL. The V gene lost 6 bases and the J gene lost 5 bases, with 5 bases spanning the gap. The CDR3 runs to 11 residues. The CDR3 region has the DNA TGCGCCAGCAGTCTTAGAAACACCATATATTTT. It codes for CASSLRNTIYF.

This clone is medium-sized by share. The gene calls are TRBV4-2 and TRBJ2-1, with D unresolved. The CDR3 has 13 residues. Germline assignment: CDR1 LGHNA and CDR2 YNFKEQ. The V end was cut by 0 bases, the J end by 5 bases, with 5 bases between. CDR3 DNA: TGTGCCAGCAGCCAAGAAACAGACAATGAGCAGTTCTTC. Its protein product is CASSQETDNEQFF.